Presented here are 28 T cell receptor beta chains from one specimen sequenced in a study of glioma-infiltrating T cells after dendritic cell vaccination. TCRdb's table, derived via immunoSEQ multiplex PCR, lists solely in-frame clones and lacks some. The sample includes fewer than 75,000 clones, approximately 80% seen only once; the top ten take roughly 7.9%. Sequences were derived from blood, sampled before dendritic cell vaccination. These receptors were collected from a human donor with glioblastoma.

The V gene is TRBV4-2, the J gene TRBJ1-2; 10 bases map to TRBD1. This CDR3 is built from 14 residues. Germline-derived CDR1 and CDR2 are LGHNA and YNFKEQ. The J segment lost 12 bases and the V segment lost 1 base, leaving 8 bases of the junction unmatched. In DNA, the CDR3 is TGTGCCAGCAGCCAAGGCGAGACAGGGGGCTTCGACACCTTC. This sequence encodes CASSQGETGGFDTF.

The chain combines TRBV9 with TRBJ1-2; D perhaps matches TRBD1 (6 bases). Germline CDR1 is SGDLS and CDR2 is YYNGEE. The V end lost 6 bases, the J end lost 4 bases, and 16 bases lay between the germline ends. CDR3 size: 14 residues. CDR3 sequence reads: CASTPGDTVYGYTF. DNA of the CDR3: TGTGCCAGCACGCCCGGGGACACCGTCTATGGCTACACCTTC.

The genes are TRBV15 and TRBJ2-3; 7 nucleotides align to TRBD2. V lost 7 bases, J lost 3 bases, and 4 bases stayed unmatched. Germline assignment: CDR1 LNHNV and CDR2 YYDKDF (reference sequence). The CDR3 has 13 amino acids. The CDR3 spells CATTGGGTDTQYF. CDR3 bases: TGTGCCACCACGGGGGGTGGTACAGATACGCAGTATTTT.

This clone was seen only once. The V and J genes are TRBV6-6 and TRBJ1-2; D is possibly TRBD1 (6 bases). The CDR3 is made up of 13 amino acids. Germline V gene lookup returns CDR1 MNHNY and CDR2 SVGAGI (reference sequence). V lost 7 bases and J lost 8, with 17 bases in between. The CDR3: CASTPRDTSGYTF. Here the CDR3 DNA reads TGTGCCAGCACTCCCCGGGACACGTCGGGCTACACCTTC.

The chain recombines TRBV2 with TRBJ1-5; unclear D gene. Germline CDR1 SNHLY, CDR2 FYNNEI. The CDR3 is 14 residues long. V lost 4 bases and J 0 bases, leaving 7 bases between the germline ends. The CDR3 here is CASSAESSNQPQHF. In DNA, the CDR3 is TGTGCCAGCAGTGCAGAATCTAGCAATCAGCCCCAGCATTTT.

This clone was detected only once. V is TRBV6-1 and J is TRBJ2-7; 10 nucleotides agree with TRBD1. Unmatched junction bases numbered 11, after V lost 2 bases and J lost 4 bases. Germline assignment: CDR1 MNHNS and CDR2 SASEGT. CDR3 length: 17 residues. CDR3 region: CASSERGQDRGRYEQYF. As DNA, the CDR3 is TGTGCCAGCAGTGAAAGGGGTCAGGACAGGGGGAGGTACGAGCAGTACTTC.

The chain is built from TRBV19 and TRBJ2-1, with D possibly matching TRBD2 (6 bases). Trimming cost V 6 bases and J 7 bases, with 10 bases left between them. The CDR3 contains 12 residues. Germline V gene sequence: CDR1 LNHDA, CDR2 SQIVND (reference sequence). Written as DNA, the CDR3 is TGTGCCAGTAGCGGCGGGACTAATGAGCAGTTCTTC. Amino acid sequence: CASSGGTNEQFF. The variable domain in full, completed from reference TRBV19 and TRBJ2-1, reads DGGITQSPKYLFRKEGQNVTLSCEQNLNHDAMYWYRQDPGQGLRLIYYSQIVNDFQKGDIAEGYSVSREKKESFPLTVTSAQKNPTAFYLCASSGGTNEQFFGPGTRLTVL.

This chain joins TRBV9 and TRBJ2-3; 7 positions agree with TRBD1. This CDR3 is 14 amino acids long. The trim removed 3 bases at V and 11 bases at J, leaving 12 bases unmatched. Germline CDR1 reads SGDLS; CDR2 reads YYNGEE. The CDR3 reads CASSGETGEGRQYF. The CDR3 coding sequence is TGTGCCAGCAGCGGCGAAACAGGGGAAGGGAGGCAGTATTTT.

This clone was seen a few times. The chain employs TRBV6-1 and TRBJ2-7; D unresolved. The germline V gene encodes CDR1 MNHNS and CDR2 SASEGT. With 6 bases removed from V and 0 bases from J, the gap between germline ends came to 9 bases. The CDR3 loop spans 13 amino acids. The CDR3 DNA is TGTGCCAGCAGCCCTGGCGGCTCCTACGAGCAGTACTTC. As protein: CASSPGGSYEQYF.

This chain joins TRBV7-9 and TRBJ1-5; TRBD1 is a possible D gene (6 bases). CDR3 length equals 14 residues. Germline V lookup: CDR1 SEHNR, CDR2 FQNEAQ (reference sequence). V was cut by 4 bases and J by 7 bases, with 14 bases left in between. The CDR3 bases are TGTGCCAGCAGCTCCGAGACAGGCGTACAGCCCCAGCATTTT. This translates into CASSSETGVQPQHF.

This clone was seen a few times. This chain connects TRBV9 to TRBJ1-6; possibly TRBD1 for D (5 bases). CDR1 and CDR2 from the germline V gene are SGDLS and YYNGEE. V lost 1 base, J lost 7 bases, and 9 bases lay in between. The CDR3 loop spans 14 amino acids. The CDR3 spells CASSVTGSNSPLHF. CDR3 nucleotide sequence: TGTGCCAGCAGCGTAACAGGAAGCAATTCACCCCTCCACTTT.

CDR3: CASSPGTGGAETQYF. CDR3 bases: TGTGCCAGTAGCCCTGGGACAGGGGGCGCGGAGACCCAGTACTTC. The rearrangement uses TRBV19 and TRBJ2-5; TRBD1 matches at 12 bases. In germline, CDR1 is LNHDA, CDR2 SQIVND (reference sequence). The length of the CDR3 is 15 residues. With 6 bases clipped from V and 5 bases from J, the junction kept 7 bases outside the gene matches.

CDR3 in DNA: TGTGCCAGCAGCTTAGTACAGCCCAGCTCCTACGAGCAGTACTTC. Protein sequence: CASSLVQPSSYEQYF. This chain connects TRBV7-2 to TRBJ2-7; D unclear. V was cut by 1 base and J by 0 bases, with 10 bases left in between. Germline V CDR1 and CDR2: SGHTA, FQGNSA. This CDR3 contains 15 residues.

The rearrangement joins TRBV29-1 to TRBJ1-5, with D possibly matching TRBD1 (5 bases). Germline V gene data show CDR1 as SQVTM and CDR2 as ANQGSEA. Between the trimmed V and J ends, which lost 4 bases and 9 bases, there was a span of 16 bases. The length of the CDR3 is 13 residues. CDR3 loop: CSVAEGALGPQHF. For the CDR3, the DNA is TGCAGCGTTGCCGAAGGGGCCCTGGGGCCCCAGCATTTT.

The chain combines TRBV2 with TRBJ1-2; D is unresolved. The CDR3 is made up of 14 amino acids. Germline assignment: CDR1 SNHLY and CDR2 FYNNEI. V was pared by 6 bases and J by 2 bases, with 13 bases between. The CDR3 loop is CASSKQTTNYGYTF. The CDR3 DNA follows: TGTGCCAGCAGCAAACAGACAACCAACTATGGCTACACCTTC. The full variable domain, in which reference TRBV2 and TRBJ1-2 provide the parts outside the CDR3, is EPEVTQTPSHQVTQMGQEVILRCVPISNHLYFYWYRQILGQKVEFLVSFYNNEISEKSEIFDDQFSVERPDGSNFTLKIRSTKLEDSAMYFCASSKQTTNYGYTFGSGTRLTVV.

V gene TRBV11-2 combines with J gene TRBJ1-1; D ambiguous. V was cut by 5 bases and J by 2 bases, with 9 bases left in between. The germline gives CDR1 SGHAT, CDR2 FQNNGV. This CDR3 has 13 residues. The CDR3 bases are TGTGCCAGCAGCGCAACGGTCAACACTGAAGCTTTCTTT. It codes for CASSATVNTEAFF.

This rearrangement joins TRBV2 to TRBJ1-2; 9 bases are shared with TRBD1. The CDR3 totals 13 residues. Unmatched junction bases numbered 2, after V lost 4 bases and J lost 5 bases. Looked up from germline, CDR1 is SNHLY and CDR2 is FYNNEI. This chain's CDR3 is CASSVQGAYGYTF. Written as DNA, the CDR3 is TGTGCCAGCAGTGTACAGGGGGCGTATGGCTACACCTTC.

The CDR3 sequence: CASSLGRYNEQFF. CDR3 bases: TGTGCCAGCAGCTTGGGGAGATACAATGAGCAGTTCTTC. This rearrangement joins TRBV7-7 to TRBJ2-1; the D gene is possibly TRBD2 (5 bases). CDR1 is SSHAT and CDR2 is FNYEAQ in the germline V gene (reference sequence). The germline V and J ends were trimmed by 3 bases and 4 bases, with 7 bases remaining between them. The CDR3 runs 13 residues.

This chain joins TRBV5-6 and TRBJ1-1; 7 bases are a match to TRBD1. Germline V CDR1 and CDR2: SGHDT, YYEEEE. V was clipped by 4 bases and J by 4 bases; unmatched bases: 4. This CDR3 spans 13 amino acids. The CDR3 sequence: CASSEAGGTEAFF. For the CDR3, the DNA is TGTGCCAGCAGCGAGGCAGGGGGCACTGAAGCTTTCTTT. Combining the CDR3 with reference TRBV5-6 and TRBJ1-1 gives the whole variable domain DAGVTQSPTHLIKTRGQQVTLRCSPKSGHDTVSWYQQALGQGPQFIFQYYEEEERQRGNFPDRFSGHQFPNYSSELNVNALLLGDSALYLCASSEAGGTEAFFGQGTRLTVV.

This rearrangement joins TRBV7-9 to TRBJ1-2; D call uncertain. This CDR3 has 15 amino acids. The germline CDR1 and CDR2 sequences are SEHNR and FQNEAQ (reference sequence). V dropped 0 bases and J dropped 8 bases, with 16 bases sitting between them. The CDR3 nucleotides are TGTGCCAGCAGCTTAGCGACGATCACCATGGGCGGCTACACCTTC. It codes for CASSLATITMGGYTF.

The chain has TRBV7-2 and TRBJ2-3; 7 bases line up with TRBD2. Trimming at V came to 2 bases and at J to 0 bases, leaving 5 bases not matched to a gene. Germline V gives CDR1 SGHTA, CDR2 FQGNSA. This CDR3 is built from 16 residues. In DNA, the CDR3 is TGTGCCAGCAGCTTAAATGGGGGGGACAGCACAGATACGCAGTATTTT. Protein product: CASSLNGGDSTDTQYF.

The chain carries TRBV7-3 and TRBJ2-3; 12 bases are a match to TRBD2. CDR1 and CDR2 from the germline V gene are SGHTA and FQGTGA. This CDR3 contains 19 residues. Losses at the gene ends were 5 bases for V and 6 bases for J; bases not matched to a gene: 18. As DNA, the CDR3 is TGTGCCAGCAGCCTCCGATCCTGGACTAGCGGGGCCGAAGGCGATACGCAGTATTTT. Its translation is CASSLRSWTSGAEGDTQYF.

The rearrangement uses TRBV5-1 and TRBJ2-1; 7 bases map to TRBD2. V shed 0 bases and J 6 bases; nucleotides not matched to a gene: 6. The CDR3 runs 15 residues. CDR1 and CDR2 (germline): SGHRS, YFSETQ. CDR3 in DNA: TGCGCCAGCAGCTTGGAGAGCGGGGCTACCAATGAGCAGTTCTTC. Amino acid sequence: CASSLESGATNEQFF.

This clone was found a few times. Compared with germline, one end of the junction differs, possibly owing to a read error. The chain carries TRBV6-6 and TRBJ1-2; D uncertain. From germline, CDR1 is MNHNY and CDR2 SVGAGI (reference sequence). The CDR3 is 15 amino acids. DNA for the CDR3: TGTGCCATCAGTGATTCGGTCGGAGGGAGCTATGGCTACACCTTC. It translates to CAISDSVGGSYGYTF.

The count of this clone is one. A read error may produce the germline difference seen at one junction end. This chain uses TRBV30 with TRBJ1-1; 7 positions match TRBD1. Looked up from germline, CDR1 is GTSNPN and CDR2 is SVGIG (reference sequence). This CDR3 comprises 15 residues. The CDR3: CAWSRRQGWNAEAFF. CDR3 nucleotides: TGTGCCTGGAGTCGGAGACAGGGATGGAACGCTGAAGCTTTCTTT.

The J gene is TRBJ2-2, the V gene TRBV19, with 7 positions matching TRBD1. With 7 bases clipped from V and 1 base from J, the junction kept 15 bases outside the gene matches. This CDR3 region has 18 residues. Germline V CDR1 and CDR2: LNHDA, SQIVND (reference sequence). CDR3 DNA: TGTGCCAGTAATATTGCGGACAGGTCGATCTGGAACACCGGGGAGCTGTTTTTT. Its protein is CASNIADRSIWNTGELFF. Drawing the rest from reference TRBV19 and TRBJ2-2, the complete variable domain is DGGITQSPKYLFRKEGQNVTLSCEQNLNHDAMYWYRQDPGQGLRLIYYSQIVNDFQKGDIAEGYSVSREKKESFPLTVTSAQKNPTAFYLCASNIADRSIWNTGELFFGEGSRLTVL.

This clone was detected only a few times. V and J are TRBV4-1 and TRBJ1-1; possibly TRBD1 for D (6 bases). Germline CDR1 reads MGHRA; CDR2 reads YSYEKL. V lost 2 bases to trimming and J lost 0 bases, with 25 bases between them. This CDR3 comprises 20 residues. This CDR3 reads CASSQSSIFGQLNLNTEAFF. Here the CDR3 DNA reads TGCGCCAGCAGCCAATCTAGTATATTTGGACAGCTAAATTTGAACACTGAAGCTTTCTTT.

This clone was recorded a few times. This chain links TRBV11-2 with TRBJ1-2; 8 bases line up with TRBD1. Germline V gene data show CDR1 as SGHAT and CDR2 as FQNNGV. The V and J ends lost 4 bases and 5 bases, in that order; junction bases with no gene match: 0. There are 12 residues in the CDR3. In DNA form, the CDR3 reads TGTGCCAGCAGCTGGACAGGGTATGGCTACACCTTC. It specifies CASSWTGYGYTF.